This TCR beta chain was documented in a study of blood T cells in healthy people across ages. Combining a sample-barcoded 5' primer with a J-beta primer mix, a second PCR ran for about 6 to 11 cycles. TCRdb processed the 5' RACE reads anew with MiXCR; each CDR3 protein has one entry. The sample has some 850,000 distinct CDR3 sequences; approximately 24% are singletons. Germline CDR1 KGHSH, CDR2 LQKENI. V lost 3 bases and J lost 7, with 15 bases in between. CDR3 length equals 15 residues. The same sample was also studied in work on T cells of mothers and their children. Turning to that study: Relative to unrelated pairs, biologically related mother-child dyads exhibited marginally greater, non-significant overlap.

The sequence derives from a boy aged 5-17 years in good health. The V call is TRBV18, the J call TRBJ2-2; possible D gene TRBD2, 5 bases. Sequencing was performed on blood. Here the CDR3 reads CASSPLEDGVGELFF. The CDR3 region has the DNA TGTGCCAGCTCACCCCTGGAGGACGGGGTCGGGGAGCTGTTTTTT.